This T cell receptor (beta chain) was captured by sequencing in a study of CD4 T cell repertoires in COVID-19. Study-wide context: Other coronavirus spike proteins restimulated relabeled CFSE-low cells expanded with IL-2 for about eleven days. General study results and limits: Two or all three memory subsets shared several highly expanded SARS-CoV-2-reactive clonotypes. Some SARS-CoV-2 clonotypes, between 7 and 25%, recurred in SARS-CoV and/or HKU1 cultures.

As to this clone: Its matching antigen is unknown.

No culture step preceded sequencing of the ex vivo isolated memory T cells. Only in-frame clones appear in the TCRdb table, and some are missing; sequencing was by immunoSEQ multiplex PCR. The top ten clones hold less than 0.75% of a sample with tens of thousands of clones, 87% of them seen once. This CDR3 comprises 15 residues. CDR1 and CDR2 (germline): SNHLY, FYNNEI. This clonotype was obtained from a human donor who had COVID-19. The chain combines TRBV2 with TRBJ2-5, with D possibly TRBD2 on 5 matching bases. The J call is uncertain, as TRBJ2-7 better fits the DNA end. The sequencing here drew on central memory CD4+ T cells from blood, taken before the COVID-19 pandemic. The CDR3 here is CASSAVAGGFYEQYF. CDR3 DNA: TGTGCCAGCAGTGCCGTCGCGGGCGGTTTCTACGAGCAGTACTTC.